This T cell receptor beta chain was identified in a study of blood T cell repertoires in COVID-19. About the study: Samples of COVID-19 (acute and convalescent) were obtained from the United States, Italy and Spain.

Original data processing: Reference gene primers were amplified, and this amplification served to estimate nucleated cell counts. Assay used: immunoSEQ multiplex PCR; TCRdb lists only in-frame clones, some missing. V and J calls and clone size are as listed in that table; D and trimming were resolved from the DNA. The table lists more than 150,000 clones, about 90% of them singletons. The germline V gene encodes CDR1 MDHEN and CDR2 SYDVKM. The CDR3 loop spans 12 amino acids. Germline trimming cut 6 bases from V and 6 bases from J; bases unmatched to any gene: 4. Sequencing input: peripheral blood. The sequence derives from a man between 70 and 80 years old with active or convalescent COVID-19. The chain carries TRBV28 and TRBJ1-2, with 7 bases lining up with TRBD1. As DNA, the CDR3 is TGTGCCAGCAGAATTACAGGGGATGGCTACACCTTC. It specifies CASRITGDGYTF.